This is a list of T cell receptor beta chains from one sample in a study of blood T cell repertoires in COVID-19. Here immunoSEQ multiplex PCR was the method, and the copy in TCRdb shows in-frame clones only, minus some. This sample carries some 98,000 clones, around 82% of them seen once, and the ten largest clones take 9.5% to 13%. Sequences were obtained from peripheral blood. The origin of the receptors is a man between 65 and 85 years old with active or convalescent COVID-19. The CDR3 runs from the conserved cysteine through the conserved F or W. Fields, in order: D gene, clone size, V gene, J gene, CDR3 protein, CDR3 DNA. A D gene is named only where the DNA matches it firmly. Size is stated for part of the rows, as once, few or many counts, or as a class when the clone is expanded.

D gene: NA; clone size: NA; V gene: TRBV20-1; J gene: TRBJ1-2; CDR3 protein: CSAPRDGYTF; CDR3 DNA: TGCAGTGCCCCCAGGGATGGCTACACCTTC
D gene: NA; clone size: NA; V gene: TRBV10-3; J gene: TRBJ2-7; CDR3 protein: CAISESGLDGFGSYEQYF; CDR3 DNA: TGTGCCATCAGTGAGTCGGGGCTCGATGGTTTCGGCTCCTACGAGCAGTACTTC
D gene: TRBD1; clone size: NA; V gene: TRBV7-8; J gene: TRBJ1-1; CDR3 protein: CASSSGQPTEAFF; CDR3 DNA: TGTGCCAGCAGCTCGGGACAGCCCACTGAAGCTTTCTTT
D gene: NA; clone size: NA; V gene: TRBV6-2/TRBV6-3; J gene: TRBJ1-3; CDR3 protein: CASSYTRSSGNTIYF; CDR3 DNA: TGTGCCAGCAGTTACACCCGGAGCTCTGGAAACACCATATATTTT
D gene: TRBD2; clone size: once; V gene: TRBV2; J gene: TRBJ2-7; CDR3 protein: CASSEAASGGYEQYF; CDR3 DNA: TGTGCCAGCAGTGAAGCAGCTAGCGGGGGATACGAGCAGTACTTC
D gene: TRBD2; clone size: NA; V gene: TRBV9; J gene: TRBJ2-3; CDR3 protein: CASSVIAGGTDTQYF; CDR3 DNA: TGTGCCAGCAGCGTAATAGCGGGCGGCACAGATACGCAGTATTTT
D gene: NA; clone size: NA; V gene: TRBV5-1; J gene: TRBJ1-1; CDR3 protein: CASSLTGTSTEAFF; CDR3 DNA: TGCGCCAGCAGCTTGACAGGGACGAGTACTGAAGCTTTCTTT
D gene: NA; clone size: NA; V gene: TRBV18; J gene: TRBJ1-1; CDR3 protein: CASSPAGVGWNTEAFF; CDR3 DNA: TGTGCCAGCTCACCAGCGGGCGTGGGGTGGAACACTGAAGCTTTCTTT
D gene: NA; clone size: NA; V gene: TRBV6-2/TRBV6-3; J gene: TRBJ1-1; CDR3 protein: CASSYSGRIGGAFF; CDR3 DNA: TGTGCCAGCAGTTACTCAGGGAGGATCGGAGGAGCTTTCTTT
D gene: NA; clone size: NA; V gene: TRBV27; J gene: TRBJ1-1; CDR3 protein: CASSPGQRNTEAFF; CDR3 DNA: TGTGCCAGCAGTCCCGGACAGAGGAACACTGAAGCTTTCTTT
D gene: NA; clone size: NA; V gene: TRBV7-2; J gene: TRBJ2-7; CDR3 protein: CASSLIGRGEQYF; CDR3 DNA: TGTGCCAGCAGCTTAATTGGCAGGGGCGAGCAGTACTTC
D gene: NA; clone size: NA; V gene: TRBV19; J gene: TRBJ2-3; CDR3 protein: CASGDLDTDTQYF; CDR3 DNA: TGTGCCAGCGGTGACCTAGACACAGATACGCAGTATTTT
D gene: TRBD1; clone size: NA; V gene: TRBV5-6; J gene: TRBJ1-1; CDR3 protein: CASSYYRGLRTEAFF; CDR3 DNA: TGTGCCAGCAGCTACTACAGGGGGCTGCGTACTGAAGCTTTCTTT
D gene: TRBD1; clone size: NA; V gene: TRBV19; J gene: TRBJ1-2; CDR3 protein: CASSLPGQGALGYGYTF; CDR3 DNA: TGTGCCAGTAGCCTGCCGGGACAGGGGGCCTTGGGGTATGGCTACACCTTC
D gene: NA; clone size: NA; V gene: TRBV7-9; J gene: TRBJ2-1; CDR3 protein: CASSRGEQFF; CDR3 DNA: TGTGCCAGCAGCCGGGGGGAGCAGTTCTTC
D gene: TRBD1; clone size: NA; V gene: TRBV6-2/TRBV6-3; J gene: TRBJ1-2; CDR3 protein: CASSQGTGTYGYTF; CDR3 DNA: TGTGCCAGCAGTCAGGGGACAGGGACCTATGGCTACACCTTC
D gene: NA; clone size: NA; V gene: TRBV2; J gene: TRBJ2-1; CDR3 protein: CASLGVVVGNEQFF; CDR3 DNA: TGTGCCAGCTTAGGGGTTGTGGTCGGCAATGAGCAGTTCTTC
D gene: NA; clone size: NA; V gene: TRBV7-8; J gene: TRBJ1-5; CDR3 protein: CASSWAGDQPQHF; CDR3 DNA: TGTGCCAGCAGCTGGGCAGGGGATCAGCCCCAGCATTTT
D gene: NA; clone size: NA; V gene: TRBV7-3; J gene: TRBJ1-2; CDR3 protein: CASSLPGMVGYTF; CDR3 DNA: TGTGCCAGCAGCTTACCAGGGATGGTTGGCTACACCTTC
D gene: NA; clone size: NA; V gene: TRBV6-5; J gene: TRBJ2-3; CDR3 protein: CARRGHTDTQYF; CDR3 DNA: TGTGCCAGGCGGGGCCACACAGATACGCAGTATTTT
D gene: TRBD1; clone size: once; V gene: TRBV6-5; J gene: TRBJ2-3; CDR3 protein: CASGGQGQGTDTQYF; CDR3 DNA: TGTGCCAGCGGGGGACAGGGTCAGGGCACAGATACGCAGTATTTT
D gene: NA; clone size: NA; V gene: TRBV6-5; J gene: TRBJ2-2; CDR3 protein: CASSSRGNTGELFF; CDR3 DNA: TGTGCCAGCAGCTCTAGGGGAAACACCGGGGAGCTGTTTTTT
D gene: NA; clone size: NA; V gene: TRBV20-1; J gene: TRBJ2-3; CDR3 protein: CSARLSDTQYF; CDR3 DNA: TGCAGTGCTAGACTCTCAGATACGCAGTATTTT
D gene: NA; clone size: NA; V gene: TRBV9; J gene: TRBJ2-7; CDR3 protein: CASSPPVAGEQYF; CDR3 DNA: TGTGCCAGCAGCCCCCCCGTGGCGGGGGAGCAGTACTTC
D gene: NA; clone size: NA; V gene: TRBV6-5; J gene: TRBJ1-4; CDR3 protein: CASSYLGVATNEKLFF; CDR3 DNA: TGTGCCAGCAGTTACTTAGGGGTTGCAACTAATGAAAAACTGTTTTTT
D gene: TRBD1; clone size: NA; V gene: TRBV5-1; J gene: TRBJ2-7; CDR3 protein: CASSSPGTGSYEQYF; CDR3 DNA: TGCGCCAGCAGCTCGCCCGGGACAGGGTCCTACGAGCAGTACTTC
D gene: TRBD1; clone size: NA; V gene: TRBV29-1; J gene: TRBJ2-7; CDR3 protein: CSVSRQGGSYEQYF; CDR3 DNA: TGCAGCGTTTCTCGACAGGGGGGATCCTACGAGCAGTACTTC
D gene: TRBD1; clone size: NA; V gene: TRBV30; J gene: TRBJ2-7; CDR3 protein: CAWSVYGRRTGNYEQYF; CDR3 DNA: TGTGCCTGGAGTGTATATGGCAGGAGGACAGGGAACTACGAGCAGTACTTC
D gene: TRBD1; clone size: NA; V gene: TRBV5-1; J gene: TRBJ1-2; CDR3 protein: CASSLVQGVYGYTF; CDR3 DNA: TGCGCCAGCAGCTTGGTACAGGGGGTTTATGGCTACACCTTC
D gene: NA; clone size: NA; V gene: TRBV3-1/TRBV3-2; J gene: TRBJ2-1; CDR3 protein: CASSQVPGSSYNEQFF; CDR3 DNA: TGTGCCAGCAGCCAAGTTCCGGGTAGCTCCTACAATGAGCAGTTCTTC
D gene: NA; clone size: NA; V gene: TRBV30; J gene: TRBJ1-2; CDR3 protein: CAWTKGTGTPRPLNYGYTF; CDR3 DNA: TGTGCCTGGACAAAAGGGACCGGGACACCCCGTCCATTGAACTATGGCTACACCTTC
D gene: TRBD1; clone size: NA; V gene: TRBV29-1; J gene: TRBJ1-2; CDR3 protein: CSVEVAGGYGYTF; CDR3 DNA: TGCAGCGTAGAAGTGGCAGGGGGCTATGGCTACACCTTC
D gene: NA; clone size: once; V gene: TRBV14; J gene: TRBJ2-3; CDR3 protein: CASSQGGVARDTQYF; CDR3 DNA: TGTGCCAGCAGCCAAGGCGGGGTGGCCCGGGATACGCAGTATTTT
D gene: TRBD2; clone size: NA; V gene: TRBV7-8; J gene: TRBJ2-1; CDR3 protein: CASSFAAGGPSSYNEQFF; CDR3 DNA: TGTGCCAGCAGCTTTGCAGCGGGGGGACCCAGCTCCTACAATGAGCAGTTCTTC
D gene: NA; clone size: NA; V gene: TRBV7-2; J gene: TRBJ2-5; CDR3 protein: CASSLVRSGTQYF; CDR3 DNA: TGTGCCAGCAGCTTAGTCCGGAGTGGGACCCAGTACTTC
D gene: NA; clone size: NA; V gene: TRBV7-8; J gene: TRBJ1-4; CDR3 protein: CASSAGGAGKEKLFF; CDR3 DNA: TGTGCCAGCAGCGCGGGGGGGGCAGGGAAGGAAAAACTGTTTTTT
D gene: TRBD1; clone size: NA; V gene: TRBV12-5; J gene: TRBJ2-6; CDR3 protein: CASGLVQGSALGANVLTF; CDR3 DNA: TGTGCTAGTGGTTTGGTACAGGGGTCCGCCTTGGGGGCCAACGTCCTGACTTTC
D gene: TRBD1; clone size: NA; V gene: TRBV2; J gene: TRBJ1-3; CDR3 protein: CASSPGQINTIYF; CDR3 DNA: TGTGCCAGCAGCCCGGGACAGATAAACACCATATATTTT
D gene: NA; clone size: NA; V gene: TRBV11-2; J gene: TRBJ2-7; CDR3 protein: CASSLGGGLAEQYF; CDR3 DNA: TGTGCCAGCAGCTTAGGGGGCGGCCTAGCGGAGCAGTACTTC
D gene: TRBD1; clone size: NA; V gene: TRBV7-9; J gene: TRBJ2-4; CDR3 protein: CASSSGQGGPLAKNIQYF; CDR3 DNA: TGTGCCAGCAGCTCTGGACAGGGGGGGCCTCTAGCCAAAAACATTCAGTACTTC
D gene: TRBD1; clone size: NA; V gene: TRBV6-5; J gene: TRBJ1-6; CDR3 protein: CASRPQDRGNSPLHF; CDR3 DNA: TGTGCCAGCAGACCCCAGGACAGGGGTAATTCACCCCTCCACTTT
D gene: NA; clone size: NA; V gene: TRBV11-3; J gene: TRBJ2-5; CDR3 protein: CASSLYRGGETQYF; CDR3 DNA: TGTGCCAGCAGCTTATACAGGGGAGGAGAGACCCAGTACTTC
D gene: TRBD2; clone size: NA; V gene: TRBV3-1/TRBV3-2; J gene: TRBJ2-3; CDR3 protein: CASSQAFKTSGTDTQYF; CDR3 DNA: TGTGCCAGCAGCCAAGCTTTTAAGACTAGCGGCACAGATACGCAGTATTTT
D gene: NA; clone size: once; V gene: TRBV27; J gene: TRBJ2-2; CDR3 protein: CASSSAGVDTGELFF; CDR3 DNA: TGTGCCAGCAGTTCCGCGGGCGTCGACACCGGGGAGCTGTTTTTT
D gene: NA; clone size: NA; V gene: TRBV19; J gene: TRBJ2-1; CDR3 protein: CASSFSLLYNEQFF; CDR3 DNA: TGTGCCAGTAGTTTCTCCCTATTATACAATGAGCAGTTCTTC
D gene: NA; clone size: NA; V gene: TRBV12-3/TRBV12-4; J gene: TRBJ1-6; CDR3 protein: CASSNTGNSPLHF; CDR3 DNA: TGTGCCAGCAGTAACACAGGGAATTCACCCCTCCACTTT
D gene: NA; clone size: NA; V gene: TRBV6-5; J gene: TRBJ1-1; CDR3 protein: CASSWGGTEAFF; CDR3 DNA: TGTGCCAGCAGTTGGGGAGGAACTGAAGCTTTCTTT
D gene: TRBD1; clone size: NA; V gene: TRBV5-1; J gene: TRBJ2-3; CDR3 protein: CASRPRTGGTDTQYF; CDR3 DNA: TGCGCCAGCAGACCCAGGACAGGGGGCACAGATACGCAGTATTTT